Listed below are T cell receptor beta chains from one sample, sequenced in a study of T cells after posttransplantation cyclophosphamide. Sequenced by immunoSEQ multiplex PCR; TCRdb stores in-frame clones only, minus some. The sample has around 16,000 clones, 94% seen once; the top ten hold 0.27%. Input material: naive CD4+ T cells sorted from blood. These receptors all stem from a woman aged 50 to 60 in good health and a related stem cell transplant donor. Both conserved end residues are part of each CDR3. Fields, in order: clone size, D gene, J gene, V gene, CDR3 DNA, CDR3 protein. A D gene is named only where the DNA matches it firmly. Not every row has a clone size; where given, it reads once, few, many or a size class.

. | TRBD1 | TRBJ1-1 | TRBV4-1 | TGCGCCAGCAGCCCCGCCGGGACAGGCCGTATGAACACTGAAGCTTTCTTT | CASSPAGTGRMNTEAFF
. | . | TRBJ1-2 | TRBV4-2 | TGTGCCAGCAGCCAAGATGGGGCGTCTAACTATGGCTACACCTTC | CASSQDGASNYGYTF
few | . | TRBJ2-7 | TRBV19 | TGTGCCAGTAGTACCCCTACAGCTGTCGAGCAGTACTTC | CASSTPTAVEQYF
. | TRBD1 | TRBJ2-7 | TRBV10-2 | TGCGCCAGCAGTGAGCCGGACAGGGGCTCCTACGAGCAGTACTTC | CASSEPDRGSYEQYF
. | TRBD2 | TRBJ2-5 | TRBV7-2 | TGTGCCAGCAGCTCGCCTTGGACTAGCGGGGAGACCCAGTACTTC | CASSSPWTSGETQYF
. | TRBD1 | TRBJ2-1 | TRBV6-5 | TGTGCCAGCAGTTCTCACCCCCGGACAGGCGTCGATGAGCAGTTCTTC | CASSSHPRTGVDEQFF
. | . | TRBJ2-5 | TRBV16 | TGTGCCAGCACCGGACAAACCCAAGAGACCCAGTACTTC | CASTGQTQETQYF
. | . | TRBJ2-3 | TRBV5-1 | TGCGCCAGCAGCTTGGGCGGGACCGCTGTAGGGGATACGCAGTATTTT | CASSLGGTAVGDTQYF
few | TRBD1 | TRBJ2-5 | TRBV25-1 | TGTACCAGCAGTCCTGGGACAGGGCGGGAGACCCAGTACTTC | CTSSPGTGRETQYF
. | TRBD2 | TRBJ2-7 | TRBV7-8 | TGTGCCAGCAGCTTAGGACTAGCGGGGAACTACGAGCAGTACTTC | CASSLGLAGNYEQYF
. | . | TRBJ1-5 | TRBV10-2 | TGCGCCAGCAGTGAGTCGAGGGGTGGGGCCGGAGGGGGCAATCAGCCCCAGCATTTT | CASSESRGGAGGGNQPQHF
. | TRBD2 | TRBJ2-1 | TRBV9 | TGTGCCAGCAGCAAAGGGGAATTCGGGCGGGGGGACGGGAGTGCGCAGTTCTTC | CASSKGEFGRGDGSAQFF
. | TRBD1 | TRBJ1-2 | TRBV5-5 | TGTGCCAGCAGCTCCGGGACAGCCTATGGCTACACCTTC | CASSSGTAYGYTF
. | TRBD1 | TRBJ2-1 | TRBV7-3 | TGTGCCAGCAGCCCGAGGGGGCCTAGCTACAATGAGCAGTTCTTC | CASSPRGPSYNEQFF
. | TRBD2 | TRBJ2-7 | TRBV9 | TGTGCCAGCAGCCTAACGGGACTAGCGGGAGGCGAGCAGTACTTC | CASSLTGLAGGEQYF
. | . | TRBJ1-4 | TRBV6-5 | TGTGCCAGCAGAAGGAGCATTAATGAAAAACTGTTTTTT | CASRRSINEKLFF
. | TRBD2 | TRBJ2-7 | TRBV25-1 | TGTGCCAGCAGTGATCCGGGACTAGCGGCTTACGAGCAGTACTTC | CASSDPGLAAYEQYF
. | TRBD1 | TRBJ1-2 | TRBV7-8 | TGTGCCAGCAGCCACAACCGACAGGGCCACACCTTC | CASSHNRQGHTF
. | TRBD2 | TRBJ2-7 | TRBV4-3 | TGCGCCAGCAGCCAAGATCTACGACTAGCGGGGAGCTACGAGCAGTACTTC | CASSQDLRLAGSYEQYF
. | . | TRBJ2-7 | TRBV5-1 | TGCGCCAGCAGCTTGGGGGGCGGGGAGGTCCCCTACGAGCAGTACTTC | CASSLGGGEVPYEQYF
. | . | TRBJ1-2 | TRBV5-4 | TGTGCCAGCAGCGTCTATCAGGGGTTGAGTGGGTATGGCTACACCTTC | CASSVYQGLSGYGYTF
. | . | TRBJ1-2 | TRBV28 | TGTGCCAGCGGGGACTACCATGGCTACACCTTC | CASGDYHGYTF
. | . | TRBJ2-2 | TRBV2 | TGTGCCAGCAAGGTCAGCGATAACACCGGGGAGCTGTTTTTT | CASKVSDNTGELFF
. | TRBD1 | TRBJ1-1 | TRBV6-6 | TGTGCCAGCAGTTACCGAGGGACAGTAGAGCGAGCTTTCTTT | CASSYRGTVERAFF
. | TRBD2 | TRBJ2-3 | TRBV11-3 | TGTGCCAGCAGCCCCCGGGGGGGCACAGATACGCAGTATTTT | CASSPRGGTDTQYF
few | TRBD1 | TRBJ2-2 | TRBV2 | TGTGCCAGCGAAAGGGGACAGGTCACCGGGGAGCTGTTTTTT | CASERGQVTGELFF
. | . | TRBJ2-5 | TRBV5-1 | TGCGCCAGCAGCTTGGCCTTCGGTGAGACCCAGTACTTC | CASSLAFGETQYF
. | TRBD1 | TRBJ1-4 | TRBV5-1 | TGCGCCAGCAGCCCCGGACAGGGGACCGAAAAACTGTTTTTT | CASSPGQGTEKLFF
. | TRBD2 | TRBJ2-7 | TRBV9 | TGTGCCAGCAGCCCCATAACTAGCGTCGGCGAGCAGTACTTC | CASSPITSVGEQYF
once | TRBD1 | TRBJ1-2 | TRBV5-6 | TGTGCCAGCAGCCCCGGACAGGGCTACTATGGCTACACCTTC | CASSPGQGYYGYTF
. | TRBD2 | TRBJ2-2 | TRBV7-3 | TGTGCCAGCAGCTTATTAGCGGGAGGGCCAGGGAGCACCGGGGAGCTGTTTTTT | CASSLLAGGPGSTGELFF